One sample yielded the 31 T cell receptor beta chains listed below, sequenced in a study of blood T cell repertoires in COVID-19. TCRdb's table, derived via immunoSEQ multiplex PCR, lists solely in-frame clones and lacks some. The table lists 350,000 or so clones, roughly 90% of them singletons. Material for sequencing was PBMCs or T cells enriched from blood (not recorded which). Receptor source: a woman aged 25-40 years who had recovered from COVID-19.

The chain combines TRBV4-1 with TRBJ1-2; TRBD1 aligns across 10 bases. Germline V gene sequence: CDR1 MGHRA, CDR2 YSYEKL. This CDR3 has 17 residues. V dropped 1 base and J dropped 3; count of bases not matched to a gene: 8. The chain's CDR3 is CASSQAPGQGLHYGYTF. The DNA for the CDR3 is TGCGCCAGCAGCCAAGCTCCGGGACAGGGGTTGCACTATGGCTACACCTTC.

This sequence joins TRBV11-2 and TRBJ2-1; possible D gene TRBD2, 5 bases. Germline CDR1 SGHAT, CDR2 FQNNGV. Trimming removed 6 bases at V and 1 base at J, with 16 bases between. The CDR3 extends over 16 amino acids. The CDR3 DNA reads TGTGCCAGCAGGTTCAGCCGGGGATCGTCCTACAATGAGCAGTTCTTC. Translation gives CASRFSRGSSYNEQFF.

The chain recombines TRBV7-9 with TRBJ2-6, with D possibly TRBD2 on 5 matching bases. Germline V CDR1 and CDR2: SEHNR, FQNEAQ (reference sequence). The CDR3 covers 15 residues. Between the trimmed V and J ends, which lost 2 bases and 4 bases, there was a span of 9 bases. The CDR3 region has the DNA TGTGCCAGCAGCTTACGAGGGCTGGGGGCCAACGTCCTGACTTTC. This translates into CASSLRGLGANVLTF.

V gene TRBV9 combines with J gene TRBJ2-2; 12 bases align to TRBD2. In germline, CDR1 is SGDLS, CDR2 YYNGEE. V trimming: 0 bases; J trimming: 4 bases; junction bases outside the gene matches: 7. The CDR3 consists of 18 residues. The CDR3 reads CASSVGLAGAPGTGELFF. The CDR3 bases are TGTGCCAGCAGCGTAGGACTAGCGGGGGCCCCGGGCACCGGGGAGCTGTTTTTT.

J is TRBJ1-2 and V is TRBV7-2, with TRBD1 matching over 12 bases. Germline V gene lookup returns CDR1 SGHTA and CDR2 FQGNSA. The trim removed 6 bases at V and 14 bases at J, leaving 10 bases unmatched. This CDR3 is built from 13 residues. In DNA form, the CDR3 reads TGTGCCAGCAGACCCGCCGGGACAGGGGGCCCAACCTTC. Its translation: CASRPAGTGGPTF.

Notes on this clone: Other DNA sequences in the same sample also yield this CDR3. Here the CDR3 DNA reads TGTGCCAGCACCTCCAAGGACAGGGATTTCAATGAGCAGTTCTTC. It is translated as CASTSKDRDFNEQFF. The rearrangement uses TRBV9 and TRBJ2-1, with 8 bases that match TRBD1. Germline V gene lookup returns CDR1 SGDLS and CDR2 YYNGEE. The V and J ends lost 6 bases and 6 bases, in that order; junction bases with no gene match: 11. The CDR3 totals 15 residues. Variable domain in full (rest from reference TRBV9 and TRBJ2-1): DSGVTQTPKHLITATGQRVTLRCSPRSGDLSVYWYQQSLDQGLQFLIQYYNGEERAKGNILERFSAQQFPDLHSELNLSSLELGDSALYFCASTSKDRDFNEQFFGPGTRLTVL.

The rearrangement uses TRBV28 and TRBJ1-3; a weak D match, TRBD1 (6 bases). Germline assignment: CDR1 MDHEN and CDR2 SYDVKM. The CDR3 is 16 amino acids. The germline V and J ends were trimmed by 7 bases and 0 bases, with 16 bases remaining between them. The CDR3 nucleotides are TGTGCCAGCACAGACAGGTTACTAAACTCTGGAAACACCATATATTTT. Its protein product is CASTDRLLNSGNTIYF.

The chain combines TRBV19 with TRBJ2-3; 9 nucleotides match TRBD1. Germline assignment: CDR1 LNHDA and CDR2 SQIVND (reference sequence). The length of the CDR3 is 16 residues. V lost 5 bases to trimming and J lost 3 bases; unmatched junction nucleotides: 9. The CDR3 protein is CASSPLTGGITDTQYF. CDR3 DNA: TGTGCCAGTAGTCCCCTGACAGGGGGAATTACAGATACGCAGTATTTT.

This chain links TRBV1 with TRBJ2-7; the table names TRBD2, a call not compared with the DNA. TRBV1 is noted as a pseudogene. The CDR3 is made up of 19 amino acids. The CDR3 spells CTSSQDSPTLAGGPREQYF. In nucleotides, the CDR3 is TGCACCAGCAGCCAAGACTCGCCAACCCTAGCGGGGGGCCCACGCGAGCAGTACTTC.

The chain carries TRBV11-2 and TRBJ2-7; D may be TRBD2 (5 bases). Trimming took off 2 bases at V and 2 bases at J, with 10 bases between the two ends. The CDR3 is 14 amino acids. In germline, CDR1 is SGHAT, CDR2 FQNNGV. The CDR3 DNA sequence: TGTGCCAGCAGCTTAAGAGGGTTGACCTACGAGCAGTACTTC. Translating gives CASSLRGLTYEQYF. The full variable domain, completed using reference TRBV11-2 and TRBJ2-7, is EAGVAQSPRYKIIEKRQSVAFWCNPISGHATLYWYQQILGQGPKLLIQFQNNGVVDDSQLPKDRFSAERLKGVDSTLKIQPAKLEDSAVYLCASSLRGLTYEQYFGPGTRLTVT.

V gene TRBV7-2 combines with J gene TRBJ1-5, with D possibly TRBD1 on 5 matching bases. The V gene's germline CDR1 is SGHTA and CDR2 FQGNSA. CDR3 length: 13 amino acids. V gave up 6 bases and J gave up 4 bases, with 10 bases separating them. The chain's CDR3 is CASSRQINQPQHF. The CDR3 DNA reads as TGTGCCAGCAGTAGACAGATAAATCAGCCCCAGCATTTT.

V is TRBV6-5 and J is TRBJ2-4; TRBD2 aligns across 9 bases. CDR3 length equals 16 residues. V shed 0 bases, J shed 8 bases, and the junction held 8 bases outside the gene matches. Germline V gene sequence: CDR1 MNHEY, CDR2 SVGAGI. The CDR3: CASSYSWAGGSYIQYF. The CDR3 DNA follows: TGTGCCAGCAGTTACTCTTGGGCGGGAGGGAGTTACATTCAGTACTTC.

V gene TRBV5-1 combines with J gene TRBJ2-5, with unresolved D. V was trimmed by 0 bases and J by 1 base, leaving 7 bases between them. The CDR3 has 14 amino acids. The germline V gene encodes CDR1 SGHRS and CDR2 YFSETQ. For the CDR3, the DNA is TGCGCCAGCAGCTTGGGTGACTTCCAAGAGACCCAGTACTTC. Protein: CASSLGDFQETQYF.

The CDR3 here is CASSIHYQETQYF. In nucleotides, the CDR3 is TGTGCCAGTAGTATACACTATCAAGAGACCCAGTACTTC. The rearrangement joins TRBV19 to TRBJ2-5; the D is unclear. V was pared by 2 bases and J by 2 bases, with 6 bases between. The CDR3 extends over 13 amino acids. CDR1 is LNHDA, CDR2 SQIVND, per germline (reference sequence).

Here the CDR3 reads CASSRGRGSPPGANVLTF. CDR3 DNA: TGTGCCAGCAGCCGGGGCAGGGGTAGCCCCCCTGGGGCCAACGTCCTGACTTTC. The chain uses TRBV5-6 and TRBJ2-6; maybe TRBD1 (6 bases). CDR1 and CDR2 (germline): SGHDT, YYEEEE. The CDR3 length is 18 residues. V was cut by 4 bases and J by 2 bases, with 19 bases left in between.

V is TRBV5-6 and J is TRBJ2-3, with 10 bases fitting TRBD1. CDR3 length equals 17 residues. V trimming: 0 bases; J trimming: 6 bases; junction bases outside the gene matches: 10. The V gene's germline CDR1 is SGHDT and CDR2 YYEEEE. The CDR3 nucleotides are TGTGCCAGCAGCTTGGTGACAGGGGGCCTCTCGTCGGATACGCAGTATTTT. Its translation: CASSLVTGGLSSDTQYF. Complete variable domain (other parts from reference TRBV5-6 and TRBJ2-3): DAGVTQSPTHLIKTRGQQVTLRCSPKSGHDTVSWYQQALGQGPQFIFQYYEEEERQRGNFPDRFSGHQFPNYSSELNVNALLLGDSALYLCASSLVTGGLSSDTQYFGPGTRLTVL.

The chain joins TRBV21-1 to TRBJ2-4; TRBD1, the table's D call, lacks a check against the DNA. TRBV21-1 is a pseudogene segment. The CDR3 has 16 residues. Written as DNA, the CDR3 is TGTGCCAGCAGCAAAGCAACAGCCGAAGCCAAAAACATTCAGTACTTC. Its protein is CASSKATAEAKNIQYF.

The V and J genes are TRBV12-3 or TRBV12-4 and TRBJ2-7; 7 nucleotides agree with TRBD1. Trimming removed 6 bases from V and 3 bases from J; junction bases left unmatched: 5. CDR3 size: 13 residues. The CDR3 DNA reads TGTGCCAGCAGCTACAGGGGCGACTACGAGCAGTACTTC. Translation gives CASSYRGDYEQYF.

The V and J genes are TRBV21-1 and TRBJ2-1; TRBD2 was called by the table and not checked on the DNA. TRBV21-1 represents a pseudogene. The CDR3 is made up of 12 amino acids. The CDR3 sequence: CASSMGDNEQFF. The CDR3, as DNA: TGTGCCAGCAGTATGGGAGACAATGAGCAGTTCTTC.

The chain employs TRBV4-3 and TRBJ1-4, with D unclear. Deletions cut 4 bases from V and 7 bases from J, with 13 bases between. CDR3 length: 14 residues. The germline gives CDR1 LGHNA, CDR2 YSLEER. CDR3 loop: CASSPMVGVEKLFF. The CDR3 nucleotides are TGCGCCAGCAGCCCAATGGTCGGGGTTGAAAAACTGTTTTTT.

The J gene is TRBJ2-5, the V gene TRBV28; 7 bases align to TRBD1. Losses at the gene ends were 7 bases for V and 5 bases for J; bases not matched to a gene: 13. CDR1 is MDHEN, CDR2 SYDVKM, per germline. The CDR3 consists of 15 residues. CDR3 sequence: CASTTEGQEWETQYF. CDR3 nucleotides: TGTGCCAGCACCACAGAAGGACAGGAATGGGAGACCCAGTACTTC. Combining the CDR3 with reference TRBV28 and TRBJ2-5 gives the whole variable domain DVKVTQSSRYLVKRTGEKVFLECVQDMDHENMFWYRQDPGLGLRLIYFSYDVKMKEKGDIPEGYSVSREKKERFSLILESASTNQTSMYLCASTTEGQEWETQYFGPGTRLLVL.

The chain combines TRBV5-1 with TRBJ2-1, with 8 bases lining up with TRBD1. Germline V lookup: CDR1 SGHRS, CDR2 YFSETQ. V dropped 3 bases and J dropped 3; count of bases not matched to a gene: 8. The CDR3 is made up of 16 amino acids. CDR3 DNA: TGCGCCAGCAGCTCAACACCGGGACAGGACTACAATGAGCAGTTCTTC. This translates into CASSSTPGQDYNEQFF.

The chain links TRBV6-5 to TRBJ2-5; D is possibly TRBD1 (5 bases). Between the trimmed V and J ends, which lost 4 bases and 4 bases, there was a span of 13 bases. This CDR3 has 14 residues. CDR1 and CDR2 from the germline V gene are MNHEY and SVGAGI. The CDR3 bases are TGTGCCAGCAGTTCGGCAGGGAAGGGAGAGACCCAGTACTTC. Its translation: CASSSAGKGETQYF.

The V call is TRBV4-1, the J call TRBJ2-3; D is perhaps TRBD1 (6 bases). The germline CDR1 and CDR2 sequences are MGHRA and YSYEKL. Trimming shortened V by 1 base and J by 8 bases, and 25 bases separated the two germline ends. This CDR3 has 18 residues. CDR3 nucleotide sequence: TGCGCCAGCAGCCAAGTAAACGACAGGTTATTGAGTCAAAGTACGCAGTATTTT. Protein product: CASSQVNDRLLSQSTQYF.

The chain links TRBV27 to TRBJ2-7; the D gene is possibly TRBD1 (6 bases). The V gene lost 6 bases and the J gene lost 4 bases, with 13 bases spanning the gap. The CDR3 loop spans 13 amino acids. Looked up from germline, CDR1 is MNHEY and CDR2 is SMNVEV (reference sequence). The CDR3: CASRLSQGYEQYF. DNA of the CDR3: TGTGCCAGCAGACTTTCACAGGGATACGAGCAGTACTTC.

This chain joins TRBV3-1 (or the pseudogene TRBV3-2) and TRBJ1-1; 8 bases map to TRBD1. The CDR3 is 13 residues long. The V gene's germline CDR1 is LGHDT and CDR2 YNNKEL (reference sequence). The junction had 6 bases not matched to a gene; V was cut back by 5 bases and J by 7 bases. CDR3 DNA: TGTGCCAGCAGCAACTACAGGGGGAGTGAAGCTTTCTTT. Residues: CASSNYRGSEAFF.

This clone was observed a few times. This chain uses TRBV7-9 with TRBJ2-2, with D tentatively TRBD2 (5 bases). V dropped 2 bases and J dropped 6 bases, with 13 bases sitting between them. The germline V gene encodes CDR1 SEHNR and CDR2 FQNEAQ (reference sequence). CDR3 length: 15 amino acids. Here the CDR3 reads CASSLSAGRAGELFF. CDR3 sequence (DNA): TGTGCCAGCAGCTTAAGTGCGGGCCGAGCCGGGGAGCTGTTTTTT. The whole variable domain, remainder taken from reference TRBV7-9 and TRBJ2-2, is DTGVSQNPRHKITKRGQNVTFRCDPISEHNRLYWYRQTLGQGPEFLTYFQNEAQLEKSRLLSDRFSAERPKGSFSTLEIQRTEQGDSAMYLCASSLSAGRAGELFFGEGSRLTVL.

The chain is built from TRBV7-9 and TRBJ2-1; 8 bases fit TRBD2. The germline V gene encodes CDR1 SEHNR and CDR2 FQNEAQ (reference sequence). Trimming cost V 5 bases and J 0 bases; bases outside gene matches: 3. This CDR3 has 15 residues. The CDR3 protein is CASSPSGSSYNEQFF. In DNA form, the CDR3 reads TGTGCCAGCAGCCCCAGCGGGAGCTCCTACAATGAGCAGTTCTTC.

In this sample, this clone turned up once. This sequence joins TRBV15 and TRBJ1-1; tentative D call: TRBD1 (6 bases). V lost 4 bases and J 0 bases, leaving 9 bases between the germline ends. The CDR3 length is 14 residues. Germline V gene data show CDR1 as LNHNV and CDR2 as YYDKDF (reference sequence). For the CDR3, the DNA is TGTGCCACCAGCACACAGGGACTGAACACTGAAGCTTTCTTT. It codes for CATSTQGLNTEAFF.

V usage is TRBV3-1 (or the pseudogene TRBV3-2) and J usage is TRBJ2-2; no reliable D call. CDR1 and CDR2 (germline): LGHDT, YNNKEL (reference sequence). Trimming cost V 0 bases and J 0 bases, with 8 bases left between them. This CDR3 has 16 amino acids. CDR3 amino acids: CASSQDSGANTGELFF. As DNA, the CDR3 is TGTGCCAGCAGCCAAGATTCAGGCGCGAACACCGGGGAGCTGTTTTTT.

This clone has only one observation. J is TRBJ2-1 and V is TRBV23-1; 11 bases agree with TRBD2. TRBV23-1 has ORF status, its function being uncertain. This CDR3 has 17 amino acids. Unmatched junction bases numbered 2, after V lost 0 bases and J lost 1 base. CDR3 loop: CASSQSTSGDSYNEQFF. DNA of the CDR3: TGCGCCAGCAGTCAATCGACTAGCGGGGATTCCTACAATGAGCAGTTCTTC.